These 2 T cell receptor beta chains originate from one sample sequenced in a study of cytomegalovirus exposure and HLA in healthy donors. Vbeta (60) and Jbeta (13) primers were used in the PCR. Assay: immunoSEQ multiplex PCR; the TCRdb copy retains only in-frame clones and omits some. The sample holds approximately 150,000 clones; almost 85% are singletons and the top ten take about 5.6%. The source material was PBMCs. The receptors were sampled from a man aged 30 to 45 in good health and CMV-seropositive.

The CDR3 loop reads CASSQDLLSSYEQYF. The CDR3 bases are TGCGCCAGCAGCCAAGACTTGCTGAGCTCCTACGAGCAGTACTTC. V and J are TRBV5-1 and TRBJ2-7; D uncertain. V lost 4 bases, J lost 0 bases, and 14 bases lay in between. The CDR3 extends over 15 amino acids. Germline loops: CDR1 SGHRS, CDR2 YFSETQ.

The chain has TRBV27 and TRBJ1-5, with TRBD1 as a possible D gene (6 bases). The CDR3 spans 16 residues. Trimming shortened V by 6 bases and J by 3 bases, and 18 bases separated the two germline ends. Germline V gene sequence: CDR1 MNHEY, CDR2 SMNVEV (reference sequence). As DNA, the CDR3 is TGTGCCAGCAGCCTGACAGGCCGACGGGTCAATCAGCCCCAGCATTTT. This encodes CASSLTGRRVNQPQHF.